This is a list of T cell receptor beta chains from one sample in a study of T cell changes during pregnancy in multiple sclerosis. Generated by immunoSEQ multiplex PCR, the TCRdb table keeps only in-frame clones and is missing some. The repertoire holds about 110,000 clones, with about 90% as singletons. The source material was peripheral blood, sampled before pregnancy. These receptors originate from a female donor with multiple sclerosis, enrolled in a pregnancy study. Each CDR3 is given with its conserved first and last residue. Fields, in order: clone size, V gene, J gene, CDR3 protein. Expanded clones get a size class; other rows say once, few or many, or leave the size out.

.,TRBV4-1,TRBJ2-1,CASSQAPSGRGEQFF
.,TRBV7-9,TRBJ1-5,CASSLDRGRPLDF
.,TRBV6-6,TRBJ1-3,CASSQGTAITGNTIYF
.,TRBV15,TRBJ2-5,CATSRYTGQQETQYF
.,TRBV6-4,TRBJ2-3,CASSQDRGQADTQYF
.,TRBV7-2,TRBJ1-2,CASSLRTGGDGYTF
.,TRBV4-1,TRBJ2-1,CASSLQGRDEQFF
.,TRBV7-9,TRBJ1-4,CASSLASQVAEKLFF
.,TRBV28,TRBJ2-7,CASRPGLAYEQYF
.,TRBV5-5,TRBJ2-3,CASSLGAYEDTQYF
.,TRBV7-9,TRBJ2-5,CASSSLLAGKQETQYF
.,TRBV20-1,TRBJ2-5,CSAGYQETQYF
.,TRBV2,TRBJ2-5,CASSETGTSGGTQYF
.,TRBV27,TRBJ1-3,CASSTTTGLGNTIYF
.,TRBV10-2,TRBJ1-2,CASSESMARRVDGYTF
once,TRBV5-1,TRBJ1-3,CASSWGGGASGNTIYF
.,TRBV9,TRBJ1-2,CASSVAGSGYTF
.,TRBV19,TRBJ2-2,CASSGTSGTGELFF
.,TRBV9,TRBJ1-1,CASSVGGRTEAFF
.,TRBV7-9,TRBJ2-7,CASRASGSYEQYF
.,TRBV29-1,TRBJ1-1,CSVDRGVTEAFF
.,TRBV6-1,TRBJ2-5,CASSEAAQETQYF
.,TRBV7-3,TRBJ2-3,CASSTTSGKADTQYF